Listed here are 24 T cell receptor beta chains from one sample, sequenced in a study of neurological immune-mediated disorders. TCRdb used MiXCR to reprocess the 5' RACE reads, holding one entry per CDR3 protein. The sample includes about 53,000 distinct CDR3 sequences, around 3.4% of them seen just once. The sample consisted of PBMCs. These receptors were collected from a woman aged 30 to 39 with multiple sclerosis.

This clonotype has at least ten counts. V gene TRBV5-1 combines with J gene TRBJ2-3; maybe TRBD1 (6 bases). V gave up 2 bases and J gave up 2 bases, with 12 bases separating them. The germline gives CDR1 SGHRS, CDR2 YFSETQ. The CDR3 is 15 amino acids. This chain's CDR3 is CASSLQGLHTDTQYF. The DNA for the CDR3 is TGCGCCAGCAGCTTACAGGGCCTTCACACAGATACGCAGTATTTT.

The chain joins TRBV18 to TRBJ1-1; D gene uncertain. CDR1 and CDR2 from the germline V gene are KGHSH and LQKENI. Trimming pared 2 bases from V and 4 bases from J, leaving 8 bases between. The CDR3 runs 13 residues. CDR3 region: CASSPDSGTEAFF. CDR3 nucleotide sequence: TGTGCCAGCTCACCAGATTCGGGCACTGAAGCTTTCTTT.

This clonotype was recorded many times. The rearrangement uses TRBV5-1 and TRBJ2-1, with 8 bases lining up with TRBD2. The junction had 9 bases not matched to a gene; V was cut back by 0 bases and J by 7 bases. The CDR3 loop spans 16 amino acids. Germline-derived CDR1 and CDR2 are SGHRS and YFSETQ. The CDR3 nucleotides are TGCGCCAGCAGCTTGGTGGGGACTAGTGTGAATAATGAGCAGTTCTTC. The encoded protein is CASSLVGTSVNNEQFF.

This clonotype was picked up many times. The V and J genes are TRBV5-5 and TRBJ2-7; TRBD1 aligns across 8 bases. The V gene end was trimmed by 0 bases and the J gene end by 2 bases; junction bases not matched to a gene: 4. Germline V gene lookup returns CDR1 SGHKS and CDR2 YYEKEE (reference sequence). This CDR3 region has 15 residues. CDR3 DNA sequence: TGTGCCAGCAGCTTGGTAGGACAGGGCGCCTACGAGCAGTACTTC. This sequence encodes CASSLVGQGAYEQYF.

The sample holds many counts of this clonotype. CDR3 nucleotide sequence: TGCGCCAGCAGCCCGACGGCGAGCTCCTACGAGCAGTACTTC. It yields the protein CASSPTASSYEQYF. The chain uses TRBV5-1 and TRBJ2-7; unclear D gene. Germline-derived CDR1 and CDR2 are SGHRS and YFSETQ. V shed 4 bases and J shed 0 bases, with 11 bases lying between them. The CDR3 spans 14 residues.

This clonotype was counted at least ten times. The chain recombines TRBV20-1 with TRBJ2-5; a weak D match, TRBD1 (5 bases). The V end lost 0 bases, the J end lost 5 bases, and 10 bases lay between the germline ends. CDR1 and CDR2 from the germline V gene are DFQATT and SNEGSKA (reference sequence). The CDR3 contains 13 residues. CDR3: CSARDAGWETQYF. The CDR3 bases are TGCAGTGCTAGAGATGCAGGGTGGGAGACCCAGTACTTC.

This clonotype has at least ten counts. This rearrangement joins TRBV20-1 to TRBJ2-1; unclear D gene. The germline V and J ends were trimmed by 1 base and 7 bases, with 8 bases remaining between them. Looked up from germline, CDR1 is DFQATT and CDR2 is SNEGSKA (reference sequence). The CDR3 sequence is 12 residues long. DNA of the CDR3: TGCAGTGCTAGAGGGGGTCAGAATGAGCAGTTCTTC. Translating it yields CSARGGQNEQFF.

The V call is TRBV4-1, the J call TRBJ2-3; 9 bases align to TRBD1. In germline, CDR1 is MGHRA, CDR2 YSYEKL. V was pared by 2 bases and J by 6 bases, with 9 bases of the junction left unmatched. The CDR3 loop spans 16 amino acids. For the CDR3, the DNA is TGCGCCAGCAGCCAACCGGGACAGGGACTATCGGATACGCAGTATTTT. Protein sequence: CASSQPGQGLSDTQYF.

This clonotype appeared many times. The rearrangement links TRBV20-1 to TRBJ1-1; 9 bases agree with TRBD1. Germline V lookup: CDR1 DFQATT, CDR2 SNEGSKA (reference sequence). The CDR3 is 17 residues long. Losses at the gene ends were 1 base for V and 6 bases for J; bases not matched to a gene: 15. As DNA, the CDR3 is TGCAGTGCTAGAGCCCAAAAACCGGGACAGGGCGCCGCTGAAGCTTTCTTT. It encodes CSARAQKPGQGAAEAFF.

This clonotype came up a few times. Without the conserved terminal phenylalanine or tryptophan, this CDR3 likely stems from a read error. This rearrangement joins TRBV7-6 to TRBJ2-1; TRBD1 aligns across 8 bases. The length of the CDR3 is 16 residues. V lost 1 base and J lost 4; bases outside the gene matches: 6. Germline-derived CDR1 and CDR2 are SGHVS and FNYEAQ. The CDR3 loop reads CASSLGPGGFYNEQFN. The CDR3 DNA is TGTGCCAGCAGCTTAGGCCCAGGGGGCTTTTACAATGAGCAGTTCAAC.

This clonotype was seen repeatedly, ten times or more. The chain employs TRBV20-1 and TRBJ1-5, with D possibly being TRBD1 (6 bases). The CDR3 length is 14 residues. Germline-derived CDR1 and CDR2 are DFQATT and SNEGSKA (reference sequence). With 1 base removed from V and 11 bases from J, the gap between germline ends came to 18 bases. Written as DNA, the CDR3 is TGCAGTGCTAGAGGATGGGGGCAATCTGTATCCCAGCATTTT. Protein product: CSARGWGQSVSQHF.

At least ten counts were recorded for this clonotype. The rearrangement links TRBV5-1 to TRBJ2-5; D might be TRBD2 (6 bases). Germline assignment: CDR1 SGHRS and CDR2 YFSETQ. The CDR3 is 14 amino acids. V gave up 4 bases and J gave up 1 base, with 11 bases separating them. The CDR3 bases are TGCGCCAGCAGCCCCGGGAGTCCCCAAGAGACCCAGTACTTC. Its translation is CASSPGSPQETQYF.

About this clonotype itself: Possible read error: a much larger clone is one base away. The rearrangement uses TRBV5-5 and TRBJ1-2; 8 nucleotides line up with TRBD1. The CDR3 has 15 amino acids. CDR1 SGHKS and CDR2 YYEKEE come from the germline V gene (reference sequence). The V gene end was trimmed by 1 base and the J gene end by 5 bases; junction bases not matched to a gene: 7. CDR3 region: CASSLSETGEYGYTF. The CDR3 nucleotides are TGTGCCAGCAGCTTGTCAGAGACAGGGGAGTATGGCTACACCTTC. The full variable domain, completed using reference TRBV5-5 and TRBJ1-2, is DAGVTQSPTHLIKTRGQQVTLRCSPISGHKSVSWYQQVLGQGPQFIFQYYEKEERGRGNFPDRFSARQFPNYSSELNVNALLLGDSALYLCASSLSETGEYGYTFGSGTRLTVV.

This clonotype has at least ten counts. J is TRBJ2-5 and V is TRBV20-1; 8 bases match TRBD2. This CDR3 region has 12 residues. With V trimmed by 7 bases and J by 3 bases, 4 bases remained unmatched. The germline V gene has CDR1 DFQATT and CDR2 SNEGSKA (reference sequence). The DNA of the CDR3 is TGCAGTGTACCGGGACTAGAAGAGACCCAGTACTTC. It codes for CSVPGLEETQYF.

This clonotype occurred many times. The V call is TRBV5-1, the J call TRBJ2-7; D is unresolved. Germline V gene data show CDR1 as SGHRS and CDR2 as YFSETQ. Trimming left V 1 base short and J 5 bases short, with 13 bases between. The CDR3 has 14 residues. In DNA form, the CDR3 reads TGCGCCAGCAGCTTGCGACTGCGTCTGGACGAGCAGTACTTC. Translating gives CASSLRLRLDEQYF. The variable domain in full, with the rest retrieved from reference TRBV5-1 and TRBJ2-7, is KAGVTQTPRYLIKTRGQQVTLSCSPISGHRSVSWYQQTPGQGLQFLFEYFSETQRNKGNFPGRFSGRQFSNSRSEMNVSTLELGDSALYLCASSLRLRLDEQYFGPGTRLTVT.

This clonotype was seen ten or more times. The V gene is TRBV11-2, the J gene TRBJ2-6, with 10 bases aligning to TRBD1. The CDR3 has 18 amino acids. The V gene's germline CDR1 is SGHAT and CDR2 FQNNGV. The V gene end was trimmed by 1 base and the J gene end by 1 base; junction bases not matched to a gene: 4. CDR3 loop: CASSLVGTGESGANVLTF. The CDR3 nucleotides are TGTGCCAGCAGCTTAGTTGGGACAGGGGAGTCTGGGGCCAACGTCCTGACTTTC.

This clonotype was detected many times. The genes are TRBV12-3 or TRBV12-4 and TRBJ2-7; unclear D gene. The CDR3 totals 12 residues. Trimming removed 1 base at V and 3 bases at J, with 4 bases between. CDR3 sequence: CASSLGYYEQYF. In DNA form, the CDR3 reads TGTGCCAGCAGTTTAGGGTACTACGAGCAGTACTTC.

The chain links TRBV12-3 or TRBV12-4 to TRBJ2-4, with D possibly TRBD1 on 7 matching bases. V was cut by 6 bases and J by 10 bases, with 22 bases left in between. The CDR3 extends over 15 amino acids. The CDR3 sequence: CASSRETGRGKIQYF. In DNA, the CDR3 is TGTGCCAGCAGCCGGGAGACAGGGCGAGGAAAAATTCAGTACTTC.

This clonotype was seen ten or more times. The chain couples TRBV20-1 to TRBJ2-4; 8 positions match TRBD1. The V segment lost 6 bases and the J segment 7 bases; nucleotides outside the gene matches: 8. Per the germline V gene, CDR1 is DFQATT and CDR2 is SNEGSKA (reference sequence). CDR3 size: 13 residues. CDR3 coding DNA: TGCAGTGCGAACCGACAGGGGAGGAACATTCAGTACTTC. Its protein product is CSANRQGRNIQYF.

This clonotype was observed many times. This chain connects TRBV7-2 to TRBJ1-1; the match to TRBD1 covers 9 bases. The J segment lost 0 bases and the V segment lost 1 base, leaving 3 bases of the junction unmatched. Germline-derived CDR1 and CDR2 are SGHTA and FQGNSA. The CDR3 length is 16 residues. CDR3 sequence (DNA): TGTGCCAGCAGCTTAGGGGACAGGGCAGTGAACACTGAAGCTTTCTTT. The encoded protein is CASSLGDRAVNTEAFF.

The sample holds many counts of this clonotype. The chain joins TRBV6-2 or TRBV6-3 to TRBJ2-7; no clear D gene. This CDR3 region has 14 residues. The germline gives CDR1 MNHEY, CDR2 SVGEGT. V lost 0 bases and J lost 7, with 13 bases in between. As DNA, the CDR3 is TGTGCCAGCAGTTACTCTCTGGAGAGCCAAGAGCAGTACTTC. Residues: CASSYSLESQEQYF.

This clonotype was seen many times. The chain uses TRBV27 and TRBJ2-7, with TRBD2 matching 13 bases. V lost 6 bases to trimming and J lost 0 bases; unmatched junction nucleotides: 2. Per germline, CDR1 MNHEY and CDR2 SMNVEV (reference sequence). The CDR3 sequence is 15 residues long. DNA of the CDR3: TGTGCCAGCAGGGGACTAGCGGGGCGCTCCTACGAGCAGTACTTC. Encoded protein: CASRGLAGRSYEQYF.

The sample holds many counts of this clonotype. The rearrangement links TRBV7-2 to TRBJ2-7; D uncertain. The length of the CDR3 is 13 residues. Looked up from germline, CDR1 is SGHTA and CDR2 is FQGNSA. The V and J ends lost 3 bases and 0 bases respectively, with 6 bases between them. CDR3 amino acids: CASSLSFSYEQYF. The CDR3, as DNA: TGTGCCAGCAGCTTGAGCTTCTCCTACGAGCAGTACTTC.

This clonotype was observed at least ten times. This chain links TRBV5-1 with TRBJ2-7; D gene uncertain. This CDR3 comprises 12 residues. Trimming stripped 4 bases from V and 2 bases from J, with 7 bases between. The V gene's germline CDR1 is SGHRS and CDR2 YFSETQ. For the CDR3, the DNA is TGCGCCAGCAGCCCTGGAACCTACGAGCAGTACTTC. This encodes CASSPGTYEQYF.